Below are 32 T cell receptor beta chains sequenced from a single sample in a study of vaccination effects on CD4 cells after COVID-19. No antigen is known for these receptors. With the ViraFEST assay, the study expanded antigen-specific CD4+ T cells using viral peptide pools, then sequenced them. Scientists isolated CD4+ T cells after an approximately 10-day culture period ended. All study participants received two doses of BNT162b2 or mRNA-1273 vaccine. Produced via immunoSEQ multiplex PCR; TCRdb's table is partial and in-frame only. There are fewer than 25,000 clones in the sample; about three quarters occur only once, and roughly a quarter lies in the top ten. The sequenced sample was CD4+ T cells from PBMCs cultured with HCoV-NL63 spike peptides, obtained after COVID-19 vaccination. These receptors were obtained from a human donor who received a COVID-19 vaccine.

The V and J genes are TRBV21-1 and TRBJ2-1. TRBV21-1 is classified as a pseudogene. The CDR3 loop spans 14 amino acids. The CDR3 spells CASSFVSSGDEQFF. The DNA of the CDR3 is TGTGCCAGCAGCTTCGTTTCATCCGGCGATGAGCAGTTCTTC.

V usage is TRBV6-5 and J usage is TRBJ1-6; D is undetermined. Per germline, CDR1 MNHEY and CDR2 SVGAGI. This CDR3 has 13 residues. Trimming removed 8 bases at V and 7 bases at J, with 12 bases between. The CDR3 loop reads CASVGSPNSPLHF. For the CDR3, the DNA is TGTGCCAGCGTGGGCAGCCCGAATTCACCCCTCCACTTT.

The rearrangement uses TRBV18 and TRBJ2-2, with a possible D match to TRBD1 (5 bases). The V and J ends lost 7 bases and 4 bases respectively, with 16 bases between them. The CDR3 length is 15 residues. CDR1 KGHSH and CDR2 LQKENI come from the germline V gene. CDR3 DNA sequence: TGTGCCAGCTTCACCAACCAGGGAAGCACCGGGGAGCTGTTTTTT. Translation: CASFTNQGSTGELFF.

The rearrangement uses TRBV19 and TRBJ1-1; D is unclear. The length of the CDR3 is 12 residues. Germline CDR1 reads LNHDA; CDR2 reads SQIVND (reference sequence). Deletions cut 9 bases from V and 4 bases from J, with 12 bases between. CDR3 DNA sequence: TGTGCCAGGCGCTATATGGGCACTGAAGCTTTCTTT. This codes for CARRYMGTEAFF.

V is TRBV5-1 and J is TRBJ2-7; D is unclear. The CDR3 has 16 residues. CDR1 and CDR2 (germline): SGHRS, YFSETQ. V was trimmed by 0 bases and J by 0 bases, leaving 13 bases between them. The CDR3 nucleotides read TGCGCCAGCAGCTTGGCTCCTTCCTCCTTCTCCTACGAGCAGTACTTC. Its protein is CASSLAPSSFSYEQYF.

The CDR3 DNA reads TGTGCCAGCTCACCACTTTTAGGTAGCGGTGAGACCCAGTACTTC. Translated, it gives CASSPLLGSGETQYF. This chain uses TRBV18 with TRBJ2-5; possibly TRBD2 for D (6 bases). The CDR3 sequence is 15 residues long. The V and J ends lost 1 base and 5 bases respectively, with 14 bases between them. Germline assignment: CDR1 KGHSH and CDR2 LQKENI.

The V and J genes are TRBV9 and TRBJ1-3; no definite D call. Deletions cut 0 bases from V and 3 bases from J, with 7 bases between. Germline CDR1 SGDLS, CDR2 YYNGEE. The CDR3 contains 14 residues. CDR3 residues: CASSVEGGGNTIYF. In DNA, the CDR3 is TGTGCCAGCAGCGTAGAAGGTGGTGGAAACACCATATATTTT.

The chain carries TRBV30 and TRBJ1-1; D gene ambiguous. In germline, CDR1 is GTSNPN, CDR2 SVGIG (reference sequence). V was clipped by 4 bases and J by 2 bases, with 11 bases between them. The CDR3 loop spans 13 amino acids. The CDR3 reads CAWMYQVNTEAFF. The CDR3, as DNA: TGTGCCTGGATGTATCAGGTAAACACTGAAGCTTTCTTT.

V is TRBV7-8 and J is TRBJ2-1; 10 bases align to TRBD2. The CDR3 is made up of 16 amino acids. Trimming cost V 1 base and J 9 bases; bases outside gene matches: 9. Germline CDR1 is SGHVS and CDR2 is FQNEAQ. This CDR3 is CASSLDSTSGSSEQFF. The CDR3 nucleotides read TGTGCCAGCAGCTTAGATTCGACTAGCGGGTCCTCTGAGCAGTTCTTC. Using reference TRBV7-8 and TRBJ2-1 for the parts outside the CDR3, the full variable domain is GAGVSQSPRYKVAKRGQDVALRCDPISGHVSLFWYQQALGQGPEFLTYFQNEAQLDKSGLPSDRFFAERPEGSVSTLKIQRTQQEDSAVYLCASSLDSTSGSSEQFFGPGTRLTVL.

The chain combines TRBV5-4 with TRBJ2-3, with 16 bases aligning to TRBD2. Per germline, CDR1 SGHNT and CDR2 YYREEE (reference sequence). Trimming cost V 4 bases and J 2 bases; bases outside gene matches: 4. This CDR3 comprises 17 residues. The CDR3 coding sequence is TGTGCCAGCAGCGTAGGGACTAGCGGGAGGGTCACAGATACGCAGTATTTT. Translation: CASSVGTSGRVTDTQYF.

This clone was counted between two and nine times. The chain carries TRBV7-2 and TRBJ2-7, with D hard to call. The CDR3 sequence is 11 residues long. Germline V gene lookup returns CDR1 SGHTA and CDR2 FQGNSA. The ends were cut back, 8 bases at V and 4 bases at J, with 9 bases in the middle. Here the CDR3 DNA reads TGTGCCAGCGGATTACCTTACGAGCAGTACTTC. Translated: CASGLPYEQYF.

DNA of the CDR3: TGTGCCAGCAGCTTGAGGGGGAGGGAGGGGAACACTGAAGCTTTCTTT. It yields the protein CASSLRGREGNTEAFF. This rearrangement joins TRBV5-8 to TRBJ1-1, with a possible D match to TRBD1 (6 bases). Germline values: CDR1 SGHTS, CDR2 YDEGEE. With 1 base removed from V and 1 base from J, the gap between germline ends came to 14 bases. This CDR3 has 16 residues.

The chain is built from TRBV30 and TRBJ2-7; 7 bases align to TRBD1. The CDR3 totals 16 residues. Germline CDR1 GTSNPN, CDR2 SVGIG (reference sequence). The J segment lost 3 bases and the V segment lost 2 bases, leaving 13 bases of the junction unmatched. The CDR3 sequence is CAWSLSGTAPVYEQYF. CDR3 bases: TGTGCCTGGAGTCTGTCCGGGACAGCCCCAGTCTACGAGCAGTACTTC. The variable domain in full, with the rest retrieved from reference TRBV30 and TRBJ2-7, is SQTIHQWPATLVQPVGSPLSLECTVEGTSNPNLYWYRQAAGRGLQLLFYSVGIGQISSEVPQNLSASRPQDRQFILSSKKLLLSDSGFYLCAWSLSGTAPVYEQYFGPGTRLTVT.

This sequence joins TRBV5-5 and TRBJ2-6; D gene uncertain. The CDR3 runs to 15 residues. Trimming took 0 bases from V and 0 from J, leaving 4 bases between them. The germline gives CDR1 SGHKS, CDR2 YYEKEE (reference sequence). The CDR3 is CASSLGVSGANVLTF. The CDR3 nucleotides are TGTGCCAGCAGCTTGGGCGTCTCTGGGGCCAACGTCCTGACTTTC.

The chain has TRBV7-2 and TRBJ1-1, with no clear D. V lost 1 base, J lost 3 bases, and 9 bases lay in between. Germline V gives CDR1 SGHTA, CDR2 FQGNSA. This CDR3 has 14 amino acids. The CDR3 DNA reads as TGTGCCAGCAGCTTAGTTGGGGTCTACACTGAAGCTTTCTTT. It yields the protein CASSLVGVYTEAFF.

The CDR3 protein is CASSYLAGIGETQYF. The CDR3 region has the DNA TGTGCCAGCAGCTACCTAGCGGGGATTGGAGAGACCCAGTACTTC. The gene calls are TRBV9 and TRBJ2-5; 9 nucleotides agree with TRBD2. CDR3 length equals 15 residues. J gave up 4 bases and V 4 bases, and 8 bases lay outside the gene matches. From germline, CDR1 is SGDLS and CDR2 YYNGEE.

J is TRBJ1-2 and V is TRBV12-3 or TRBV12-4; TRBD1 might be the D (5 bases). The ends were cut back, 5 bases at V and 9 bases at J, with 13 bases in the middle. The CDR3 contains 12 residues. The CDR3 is CASSGGGLRYTF. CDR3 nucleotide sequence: TGTGCCAGCAGTGGGGGGGGACTACGCTACACCTTC.

CDR3 nucleotide sequence: TGCGCCAGCAGCCAAGAAGACAGGGTCTCGCCCCAGCATTTT. Translation gives CASSQEDRVSPQHF. The gene calls are TRBV4-3 and TRBJ1-5; 7 positions agree with TRBD1. The germline gives CDR1 LGHNA, CDR2 YSLEER. J gave up 9 bases and V 0 bases, and 5 bases lay outside the gene matches. This CDR3 comprises 14 residues.

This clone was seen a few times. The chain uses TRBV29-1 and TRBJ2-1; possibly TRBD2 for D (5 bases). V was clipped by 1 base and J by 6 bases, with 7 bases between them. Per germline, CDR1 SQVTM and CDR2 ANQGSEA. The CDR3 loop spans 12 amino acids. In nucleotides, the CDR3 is TGCAGCGTTGAAGGGCTAGCCAATGAGCAGTTCTTC. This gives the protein CSVEGLANEQFF.

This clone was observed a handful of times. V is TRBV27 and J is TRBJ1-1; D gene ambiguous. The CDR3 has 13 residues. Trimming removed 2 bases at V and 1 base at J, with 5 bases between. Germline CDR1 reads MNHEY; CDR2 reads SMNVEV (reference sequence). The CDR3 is CASSLKENTEAFF. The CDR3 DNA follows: TGTGCCAGCAGTTTAAAAGAGAACACTGAAGCTTTCTTT.

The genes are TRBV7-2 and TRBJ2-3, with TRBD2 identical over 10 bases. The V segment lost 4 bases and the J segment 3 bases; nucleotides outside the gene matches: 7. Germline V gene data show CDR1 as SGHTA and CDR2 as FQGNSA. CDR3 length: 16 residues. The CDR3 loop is CASSSSGRAGTDTQYF. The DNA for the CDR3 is TGTGCCAGCAGCTCCAGCGGGAGGGCGGGGACAGATACGCAGTATTTT.

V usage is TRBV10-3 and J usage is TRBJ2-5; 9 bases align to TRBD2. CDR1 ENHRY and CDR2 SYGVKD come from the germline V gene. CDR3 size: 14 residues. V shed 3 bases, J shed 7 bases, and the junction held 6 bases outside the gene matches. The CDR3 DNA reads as TGTGCCATCAGTGACCAGCGGGGGGTTTGGACCCAGTACTTC. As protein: CAISDQRGVWTQYF.

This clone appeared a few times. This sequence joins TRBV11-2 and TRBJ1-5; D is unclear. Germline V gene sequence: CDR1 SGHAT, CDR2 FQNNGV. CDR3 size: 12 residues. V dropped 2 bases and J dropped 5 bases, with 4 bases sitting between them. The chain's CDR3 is CASSLNDQPQHF. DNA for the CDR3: TGTGCCAGCAGCTTAAATGATCAGCCCCAGCATTTT.

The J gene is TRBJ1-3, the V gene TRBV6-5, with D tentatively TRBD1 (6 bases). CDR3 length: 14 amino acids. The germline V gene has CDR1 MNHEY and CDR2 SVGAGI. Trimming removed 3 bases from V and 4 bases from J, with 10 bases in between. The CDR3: CASSYTGRGNTIYF. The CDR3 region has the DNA TGTGCCAGCAGTTATACAGGGAGGGGAAACACCATATATTTT.

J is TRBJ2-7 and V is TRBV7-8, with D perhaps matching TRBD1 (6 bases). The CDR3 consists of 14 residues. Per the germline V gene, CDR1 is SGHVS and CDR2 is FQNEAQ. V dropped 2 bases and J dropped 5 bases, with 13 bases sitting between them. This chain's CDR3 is CASSLIRRGNEQYF. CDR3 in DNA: TGTGCCAGCAGCTTAATCCGCAGGGGTAACGAGCAGTACTTC.

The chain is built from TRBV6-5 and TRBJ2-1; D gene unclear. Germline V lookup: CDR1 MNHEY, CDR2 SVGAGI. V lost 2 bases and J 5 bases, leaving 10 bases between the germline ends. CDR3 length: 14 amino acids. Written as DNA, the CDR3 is TGTGCCAGCAGTTACCGCCCCCCCAACAATGAGCAGTTCTTC. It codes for CASSYRPPNNEQFF.

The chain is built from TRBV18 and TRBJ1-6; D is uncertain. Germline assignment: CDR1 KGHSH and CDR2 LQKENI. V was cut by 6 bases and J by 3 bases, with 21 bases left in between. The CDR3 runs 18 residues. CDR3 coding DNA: TGTGCCAGCTCCGGGCAGTGGCTCACCACGCGCTATAATTCACCCCTCCACTTT. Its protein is CASSGQWLTTRYNSPLHF.

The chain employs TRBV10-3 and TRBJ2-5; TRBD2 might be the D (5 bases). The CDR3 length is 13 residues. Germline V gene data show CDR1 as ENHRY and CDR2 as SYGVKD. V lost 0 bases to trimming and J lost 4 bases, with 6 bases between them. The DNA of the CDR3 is TGTGCCATCAGTGAGTCGGGAGTAGAGACCCAGTACTTC. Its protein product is CAISESGVETQYF.

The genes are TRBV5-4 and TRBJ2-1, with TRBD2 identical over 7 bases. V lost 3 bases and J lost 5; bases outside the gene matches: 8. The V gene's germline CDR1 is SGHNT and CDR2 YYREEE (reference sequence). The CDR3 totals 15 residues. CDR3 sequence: CASSSPGGGHNEQFF. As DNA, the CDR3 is TGTGCCAGCAGCTCACCTGGGGGGGGACACAATGAGCAGTTCTTC.

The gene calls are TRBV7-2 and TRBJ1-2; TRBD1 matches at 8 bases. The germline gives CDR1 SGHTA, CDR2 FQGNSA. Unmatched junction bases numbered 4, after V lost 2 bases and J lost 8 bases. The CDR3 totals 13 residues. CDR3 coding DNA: TGTGCCAGCAGCTTACAGGGGGCGCGAGGCTACACCTTC. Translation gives CASSLQGARGYTF.

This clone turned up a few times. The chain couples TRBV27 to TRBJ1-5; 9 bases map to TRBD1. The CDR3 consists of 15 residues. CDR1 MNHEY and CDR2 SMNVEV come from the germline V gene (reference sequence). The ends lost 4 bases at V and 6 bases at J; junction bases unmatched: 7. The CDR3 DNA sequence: TGTGCCAGCAGTTCGGGGACAGGGTCGGGTCAGCCCCAGCATTTT. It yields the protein CASSSGTGSGQPQHF.

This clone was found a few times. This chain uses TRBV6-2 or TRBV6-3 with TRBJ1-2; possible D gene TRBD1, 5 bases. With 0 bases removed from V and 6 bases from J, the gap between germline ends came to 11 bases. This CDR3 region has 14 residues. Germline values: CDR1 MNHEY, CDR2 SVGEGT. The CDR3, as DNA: TGTGCCAGCAGTTACTCGATGGGACCGAATGGCTACACCTTC. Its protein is CASSYSMGPNGYTF.